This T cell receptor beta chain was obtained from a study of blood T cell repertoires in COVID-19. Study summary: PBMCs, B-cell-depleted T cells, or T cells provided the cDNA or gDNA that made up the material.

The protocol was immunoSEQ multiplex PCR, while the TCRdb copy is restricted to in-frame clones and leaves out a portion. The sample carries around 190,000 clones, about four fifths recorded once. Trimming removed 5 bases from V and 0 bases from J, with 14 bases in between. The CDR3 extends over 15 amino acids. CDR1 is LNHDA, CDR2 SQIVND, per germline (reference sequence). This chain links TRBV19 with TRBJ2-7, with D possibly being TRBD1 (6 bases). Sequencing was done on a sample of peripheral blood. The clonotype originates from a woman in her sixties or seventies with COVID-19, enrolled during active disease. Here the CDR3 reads CASSPGTTSSYEQYF. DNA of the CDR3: TGTGCCAGTAGTCCTGGGACAACTAGCTCCTACGAGCAGTACTTC.